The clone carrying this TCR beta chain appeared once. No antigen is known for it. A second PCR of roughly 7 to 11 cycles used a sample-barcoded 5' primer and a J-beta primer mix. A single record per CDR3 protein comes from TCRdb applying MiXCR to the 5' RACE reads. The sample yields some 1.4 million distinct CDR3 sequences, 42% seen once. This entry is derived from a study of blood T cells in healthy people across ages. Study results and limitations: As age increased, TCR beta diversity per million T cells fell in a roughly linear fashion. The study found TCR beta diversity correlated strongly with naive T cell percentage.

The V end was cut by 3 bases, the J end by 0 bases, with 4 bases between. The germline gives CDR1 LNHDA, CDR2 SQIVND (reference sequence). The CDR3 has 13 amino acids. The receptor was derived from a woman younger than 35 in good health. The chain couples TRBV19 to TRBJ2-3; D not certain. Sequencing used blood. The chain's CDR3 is CASSMISTDTQYF. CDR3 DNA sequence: TGTGCCAGTAGTATGATAAGCACAGATACGCAGTATTTT.